The 4 T cell receptor beta chains presented below share a single source sample, sequenced in a study of blood T cells in healthy people across ages. A J-beta primer mix and a sample-barcoded 5' primer were used in a second PCR of about 6 to 12 cycles. TCRdb called the 5' RACE reads again in MiXCR, with one record for every CDR3 protein. This repertoire shows over a million distinct CDR3 sequences, approximately 59% found once; its top ten account for over 6.5%. The specimen sequenced was blood. The source is a man aged 18 to 29 in good health.

Worth noting for this clonotype: A much larger clonotype is one base distant, so this may be a read error. The chain recombines TRBV11-2 with TRBJ2-3, with TRBD2 matching 12 bases. V lost 3 bases to trimming and J lost 6 bases; unmatched junction nucleotides: 4. CDR1 is SGHAT and CDR2 is FQNNGV in the germline V gene. The CDR3 totals 15 residues. The CDR3 here is CASSFPSGGADTQYF. The CDR3 region has the DNA TGTGCCAGCAGCTTCCCTAGCGGGGGGGCGGATACGCAGTATTTT. The variable domain in full, with the rest retrieved from reference TRBV11-2 and TRBJ2-3, is EAGVAQSPRYKIIEKRQSVAFWCNPISGHATLYWYQQILGQGPKLLIQFQNNGVVDDSQLPKDRFSAERLKGVDSTLKIQPAKLEDSAVYLCASSFPSGGADTQYFGPGTRLTVL.

V and J are TRBV3-1 and TRBJ2-5, with D unresolved. From germline, CDR1 is LGHDT and CDR2 YNNKEL (reference sequence). The CDR3 sequence is 14 residues long. The V gene lost 0 bases and the J gene lost 7 bases, with 12 bases spanning the gap. CDR3 bases: TGTGCCAGCAGCCAAGAACCCTGGGCAGGGACCCAGTACTTC. Translating it yields CASSQEPWAGTQYF.

The chain combines TRBV10-3 with TRBJ2-1, with 10 bases fitting TRBD2. Trimming cost V 4 bases and J 7 bases; bases outside gene matches: 7. This CDR3 region has 15 residues. Germline V lookup: CDR1 ENHRY, CDR2 SYGVKD. The CDR3 DNA reads TGTGCCATCAGTGCCACTAGCGGGGATTGGAATGAGCAGTTCTTC. Its protein is CAISATSGDWNEQFF.

The CDR3 DNA reads as TGTGCCAGCAGCCAAGAACAGGGTTTTGTGCAGTACTTC. It specifies CASSQEQGFVQYF. This rearrangement joins TRBV4-2 to TRBJ2-7; the D gene is possibly TRBD1 (6 bases). Per germline, CDR1 LGHNA and CDR2 YNFKEQ. With 0 bases removed from V and 9 bases from J, the gap between germline ends came to 12 bases. The CDR3 sequence is 13 residues long.